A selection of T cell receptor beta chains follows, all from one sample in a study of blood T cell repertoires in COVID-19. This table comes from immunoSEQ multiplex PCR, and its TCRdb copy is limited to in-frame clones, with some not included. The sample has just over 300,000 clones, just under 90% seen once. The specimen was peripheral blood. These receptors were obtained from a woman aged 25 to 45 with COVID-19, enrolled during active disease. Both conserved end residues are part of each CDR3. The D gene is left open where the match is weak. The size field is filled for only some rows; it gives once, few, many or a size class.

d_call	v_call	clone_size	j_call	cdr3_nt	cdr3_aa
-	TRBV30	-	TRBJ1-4	TGTGCCTGGAGTGTCAACTTTAATGAAAAACTGTTTTTT	CAWSVNFNEKLFF
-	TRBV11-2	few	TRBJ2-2	TGTGCCAGCAGTTTAACACCGAACACCGGGGAGCTGTTTTTT	CASSLTPNTGELFF
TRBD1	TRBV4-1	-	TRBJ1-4	TGCGCCAGCAGCCAAGAAGGGACAGGGGGCGAAAAACTGTTTTTT	CASSQEGTGGEKLFF
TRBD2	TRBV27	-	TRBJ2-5	TGTGCCAGCAGTTACCAGAGCGGGGGAGAGACCCAGTACTTC	CASSYQSGGETQYF
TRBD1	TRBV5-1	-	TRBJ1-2	TGCGCCAGCAGCTTGGGACAGGGGAACTATGGCTACACCTTC	CASSLGQGNYGYTF
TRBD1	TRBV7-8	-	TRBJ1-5	TGTGCCAGCAGCTTATCGGGGACAGCCTGGCAGCCCCAGCATTTT	CASSLSGTAWQPQHF
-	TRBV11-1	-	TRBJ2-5	TGTGCCAGCAGCGCAACAGGGATTGTTGGGGAGACCCAGTACTTC	CASSATGIVGETQYF
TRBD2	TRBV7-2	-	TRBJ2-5	TGTGCCAGCAGCTTACCGGGGGGAACGGAGACCCAGTACTTC	CASSLPGGTETQYF
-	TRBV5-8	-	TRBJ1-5	TGTGCCAGCAGCCGGACGGGGGATCAGCCCCAGCATTTT	CASSRTGDQPQHF
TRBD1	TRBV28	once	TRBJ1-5	TGTGCCAGCAGTCCCTCGGACAGGGTGGGGGATCAGCCCCAGCATTTT	CASSPSDRVGDQPQHF
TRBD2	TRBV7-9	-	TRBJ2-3	TGTGCCAGCAGTTTAACTAGCGGGGGGGCAGATACGCAGTATTTT	CASSLTSGGADTQYF
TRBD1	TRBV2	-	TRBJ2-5	TGTGCCAGCAGTGAAGCGCGGGGGACAGGGAAAGAGACCCAGTACTTC	CASSEARGTGKETQYF
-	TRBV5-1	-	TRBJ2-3	TGCGCCAGCAGCCCCGGAGTTACAGATACGCAGTATTTT	CASSPGVTDTQYF
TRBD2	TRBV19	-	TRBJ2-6	TGTGCCAGTATCGGCGGGGGAGTCTCCTACTCTGGGGCCAACGTCCTGACTTTC	CASIGGGVSYSGANVLTF
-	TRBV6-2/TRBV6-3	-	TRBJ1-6	TGTGCCAGCAGTTACACATCATATAATTCACCCCTCCACTTT	CASSYTSYNSPLHF
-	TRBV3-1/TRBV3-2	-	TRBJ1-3	TGTGCCAGCAGCCAACGGGATTTGAGCTCTGGAAACACCATATATTTT	CASSQRDLSSGNTIYF
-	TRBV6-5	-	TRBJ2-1	TGTGCCACAATTCTAGGACTTAACACCTACAATGAGCAGTTCTTC	CATILGLNTYNEQFF
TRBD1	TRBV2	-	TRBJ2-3	TGTGCCAGCAGTTTACAGGGGGCATATGCAGATACGCAGTATTTT	CASSLQGAYADTQYF
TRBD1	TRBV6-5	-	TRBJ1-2	TGTGCCAGCAGTTACCTTAGAGAGGACAGGGCCGGCTACACCTTC	CASSYLREDRAGYTF
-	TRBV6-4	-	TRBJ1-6	TGTGCCAGCAGCCACGGGGATGGGAATTCACCCCTCCACTTT	CASSHGDGNSPLHF
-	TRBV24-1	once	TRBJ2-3	TGTGCCACCAGCTCCGGAGATACGCAGTATTTT	CATSSGDTQYF
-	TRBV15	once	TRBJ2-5	TGTGCCACCAGCAGAGATACCCCCCGGGAGACCCAGTACTTC	CATSRDTPRETQYF
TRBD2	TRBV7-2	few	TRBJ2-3	TGTGCCAGCGTCGGCTTAGCGGGGGGGCCCGGCACAGATACGCAGTATTTT	CASVGLAGGPGTDTQYF
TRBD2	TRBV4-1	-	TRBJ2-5	TGCGCCAGCAGCCAAGATCTTACTAGCGGGGGGGCCAGAAGAGAGACCCAGTACTTC	CASSQDLTSGGARRETQYF